This is a list of T cell receptor beta chains from one sample in a study of cytomegalovirus exposure and HLA in healthy donors. TCRdb keeps only in-frame clones here, not all; method: immunoSEQ multiplex PCR. The sample includes about 55,000 clones. The material sequenced was PBMCs. The receptors originated from an older woman in good health and CMV-seropositive. The CDR3 runs from the conserved cysteine through the conserved F or W.

v_call: TRBV11-1; j_call: TRBJ1-2; cdr3_aa: CASSSLTGNYGYTF
v_call: TRBV7-2; j_call: TRBJ2-7; cdr3_aa: CASSLDRGGGYEQYF
v_call: TRBV5-6; j_call: TRBJ2-7; cdr3_aa: CASSLPDRISSYEQYF
v_call: TRBV18; j_call: TRBJ1-4; cdr3_aa: CASSKSTGFNEKLFF
v_call: TRBV2; j_call: TRBJ2-7; cdr3_aa: CASTQESNSFHEQYF
v_call: TRBV6-6; j_call: TRBJ1-4; cdr3_aa: CASSYGQGGNEILFF
v_call: TRBV11-3; j_call: TRBJ1-3; cdr3_aa: CASSRGGPGGNTIYF
v_call: TRBV4-1; j_call: TRBJ2-1; cdr3_aa: CASSPEGYNEQFF
v_call: TRBV9; j_call: TRBJ2-3; cdr3_aa: CASSVNRGGADTQYF
v_call: TRBV4-1; j_call: TRBJ2-1; cdr3_aa: CASSPIAGGYNEQFF
v_call: TRBV9; j_call: TRBJ2-6; cdr3_aa: CASSVAWGQPTSGANVLTF
v_call: TRBV10-2; j_call: TRBJ1-1; cdr3_aa: CASTVTGEGGEAFF
v_call: TRBV6-1; j_call: TRBJ2-7; cdr3_aa: CASRGGNAYEQYF
v_call: TRBV7-8; j_call: TRBJ2-5; cdr3_aa: CASSKAAQGAVETQYF
v_call: TRBV5-1; j_call: TRBJ1-3; cdr3_aa: CASSFGAGGSSGNTIYF
v_call: TRBV4-1; j_call: TRBJ1-6; cdr3_aa: CASSLRDRDNSPLHF
v_call: TRBV19; j_call: TRBJ2-2; cdr3_aa: CASSTGIGPGELFF
v_call: TRBV4-1; j_call: TRBJ2-2; cdr3_aa: CASLLAVNTGELFF
v_call: TRBV6-5; j_call: TRBJ2-3; cdr3_aa: CASSFEKGGRTDTQYF
v_call: TRBV7-6; j_call: TRBJ1-1; cdr3_aa: CASSLLASGTPTEAFF
v_call: TRBV27; j_call: TRBJ1-1; cdr3_aa: CASSTDTHTEAFF
v_call: TRBV7-9; j_call: TRBJ1-1; cdr3_aa: CASSLEGQATEAFF